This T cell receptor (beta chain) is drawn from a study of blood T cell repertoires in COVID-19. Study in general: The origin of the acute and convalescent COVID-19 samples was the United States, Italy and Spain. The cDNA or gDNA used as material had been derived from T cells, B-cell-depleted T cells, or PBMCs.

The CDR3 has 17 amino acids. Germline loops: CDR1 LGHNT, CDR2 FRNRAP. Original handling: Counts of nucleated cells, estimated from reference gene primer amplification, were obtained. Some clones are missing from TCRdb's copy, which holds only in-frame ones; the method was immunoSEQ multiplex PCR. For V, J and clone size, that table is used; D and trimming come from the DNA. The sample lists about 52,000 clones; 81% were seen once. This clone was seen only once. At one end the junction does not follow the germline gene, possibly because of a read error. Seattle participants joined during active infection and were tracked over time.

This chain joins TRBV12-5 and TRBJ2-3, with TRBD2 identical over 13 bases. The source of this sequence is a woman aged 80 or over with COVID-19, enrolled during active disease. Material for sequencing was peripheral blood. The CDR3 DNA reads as TGTGCTAGTGGCTTGGGACTAGCGGGACCTCGCACAGATACGCAGTATTTT. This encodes CASGLGLAGPRTDTQYF.